The text below deals with one T cell receptor beta chain. This sample was included in a study of cytomegalovirus exposure and HLA in healthy donors. The J segment lost 2 bases and the V segment lost 1 base, leaving 2 bases of the junction unmatched. CDR3 length equals 14 residues. CDR1 GTSNPN and CDR2 SVGIG come from the germline V gene (reference sequence). This PCR relied on a set of 60 Vbeta primers and 13 Jbeta primers. Some clones are missing from TCRdb's copy, which holds only in-frame ones; the method was immunoSEQ multiplex PCR. This table holds under 150,000 clones, roughly 77% found once. The sequence derives from a female donor in good health and CMV-seronegative. This chain uses TRBV30 with TRBJ2-1, with TRBD1 matching over 7 bases. The sequenced sample consisted of PBMCs. This CDR3 reads CAWSGRGPYNEQFF. CDR3 bases: TGTGCCTGGAGTGGTAGGGGGCCCTACAATGAGCAGTTCTTC.